What follows describes a single T cell receptor beta chain. Clones were read by immunoSEQ multiplex PCR, and TCRdb kept only the in-frame ones, dropping some. In the table there are some 200,000 clones, nearly 90% of which are singletons. These data originate in a study of blood T cell repertoires in COVID-19. This CDR3 spans 17 amino acids. V lost 5 bases to trimming and J lost 0 bases; unmatched junction nucleotides: 11. CDR1 and CDR2 from the germline V gene are LNHDA and SQIVND (reference sequence). The sequenced sample consisted of peripheral blood. V is TRBV19 and J is TRBJ2-3, with TRBD1 matching 7 bases. This sequence originates from a man aged 50 to 59 with COVID-19, enrolled during active disease. In DNA, the CDR3 is TGTGCCAGTAGTTGGGGTCCGACAGGGATTAGCACAGATACGCAGTATTTT. Its protein is CASSWGPTGISTDTQYF. Combining the CDR3 with reference TRBV19 and TRBJ2-3 gives the whole variable domain DGGITQSPKYLFRKEGQNVTLSCEQNLNHDAMYWYRQDPGQGLRLIYYSQIVNDFQKGDIAEGYSVSREKKESFPLTVTSAQKNPTAFYLCASSWGPTGISTDTQYFGPGTRLTVL.